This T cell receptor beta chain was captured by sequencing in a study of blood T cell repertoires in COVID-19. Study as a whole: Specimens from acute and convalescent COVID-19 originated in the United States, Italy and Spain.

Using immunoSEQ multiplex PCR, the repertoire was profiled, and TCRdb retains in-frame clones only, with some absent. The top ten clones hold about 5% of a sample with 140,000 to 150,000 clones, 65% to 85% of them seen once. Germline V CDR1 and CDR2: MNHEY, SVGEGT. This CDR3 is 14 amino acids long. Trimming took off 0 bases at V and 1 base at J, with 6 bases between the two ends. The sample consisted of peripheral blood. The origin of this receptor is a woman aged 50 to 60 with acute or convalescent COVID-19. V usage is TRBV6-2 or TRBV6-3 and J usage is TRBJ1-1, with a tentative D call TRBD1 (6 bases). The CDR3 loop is CASSYSGGNTEAFF. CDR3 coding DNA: TGTGCCAGCAGTTACTCAGGGGGGAACACTGAAGCTTTCTTT.